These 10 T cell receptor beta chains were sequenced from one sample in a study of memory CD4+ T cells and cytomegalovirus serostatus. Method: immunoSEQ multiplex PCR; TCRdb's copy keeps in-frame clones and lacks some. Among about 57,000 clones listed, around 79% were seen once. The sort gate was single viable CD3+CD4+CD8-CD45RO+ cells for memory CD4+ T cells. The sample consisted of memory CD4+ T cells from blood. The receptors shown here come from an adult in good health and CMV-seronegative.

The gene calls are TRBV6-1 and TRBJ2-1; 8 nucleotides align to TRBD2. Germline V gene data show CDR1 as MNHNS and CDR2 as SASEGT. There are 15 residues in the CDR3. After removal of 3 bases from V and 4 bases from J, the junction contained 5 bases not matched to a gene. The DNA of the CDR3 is TGTGCCAGCAGTGATTACGGGAGGGCTTACAATGAGCAGTTCTTC. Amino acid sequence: CASSDYGRAYNEQFF.

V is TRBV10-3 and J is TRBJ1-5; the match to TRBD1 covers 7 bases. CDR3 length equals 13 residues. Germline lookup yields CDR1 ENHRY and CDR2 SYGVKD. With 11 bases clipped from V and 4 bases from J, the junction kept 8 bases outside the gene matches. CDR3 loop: CAVGGAENQPQHF. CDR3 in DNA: TGTGCCGTAGGGGGCGCGGAGAATCAGCCCCAGCATTTT.

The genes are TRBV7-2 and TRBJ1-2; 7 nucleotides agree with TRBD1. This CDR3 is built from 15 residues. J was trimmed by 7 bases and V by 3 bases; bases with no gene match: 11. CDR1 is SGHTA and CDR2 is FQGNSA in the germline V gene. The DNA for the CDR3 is TGTGCCAGCAGCTTGTCCCACAGGGGAACGGGTGGCTACACCTTC. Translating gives CASSLSHRGTGGYTF.

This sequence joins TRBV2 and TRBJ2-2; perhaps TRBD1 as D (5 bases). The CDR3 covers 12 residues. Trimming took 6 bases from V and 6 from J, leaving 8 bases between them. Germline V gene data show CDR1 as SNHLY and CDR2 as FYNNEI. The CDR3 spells CASRVGAGELFF. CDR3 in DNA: TGTGCCAGCAGGGTAGGGGCCGGGGAGCTGTTTTTT. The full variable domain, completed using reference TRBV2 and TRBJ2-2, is EPEVTQTPSHQVTQMGQEVILRCVPISNHLYFYWYRQILGQKVEFLVSFYNNEISEKSEIFDDQFSVERPDGSNFTLKIRSTKLEDSAMYFCASRVGAGELFFGEGSRLTVL.

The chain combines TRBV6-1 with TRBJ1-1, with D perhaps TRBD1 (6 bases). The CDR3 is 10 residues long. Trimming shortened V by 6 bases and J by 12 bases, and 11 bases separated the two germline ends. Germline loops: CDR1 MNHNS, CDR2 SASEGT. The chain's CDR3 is CASRQGTPFF. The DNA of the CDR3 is TGTGCCAGCAGGCAGGGGACGCCTTTCTTT.

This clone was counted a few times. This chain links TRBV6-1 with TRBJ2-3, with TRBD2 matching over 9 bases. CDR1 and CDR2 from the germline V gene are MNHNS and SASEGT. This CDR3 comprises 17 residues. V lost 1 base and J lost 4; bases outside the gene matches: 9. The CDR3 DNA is TGTGCCAGCAGTGAAGTCTTGCGGGGGGGCCGGGCAGATACGCAGTATTTT. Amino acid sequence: CASSEVLRGGRADTQYF.

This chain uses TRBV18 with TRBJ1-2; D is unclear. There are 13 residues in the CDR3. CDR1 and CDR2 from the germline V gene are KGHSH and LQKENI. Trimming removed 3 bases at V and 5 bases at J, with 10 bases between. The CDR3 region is CASSPTEGYGYTF. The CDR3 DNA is TGTGCCAGCTCACCGACTGAAGGATATGGCTACACCTTC.

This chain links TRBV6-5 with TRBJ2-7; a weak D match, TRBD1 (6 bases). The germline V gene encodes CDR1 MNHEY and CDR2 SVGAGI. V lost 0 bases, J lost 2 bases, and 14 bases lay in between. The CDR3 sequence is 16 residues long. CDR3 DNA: TGTGCCAGCAGTTACTCAGGGTCAGGGGCAACCTACGAGCAGTACTTC. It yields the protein CASSYSGSGATYEQYF.

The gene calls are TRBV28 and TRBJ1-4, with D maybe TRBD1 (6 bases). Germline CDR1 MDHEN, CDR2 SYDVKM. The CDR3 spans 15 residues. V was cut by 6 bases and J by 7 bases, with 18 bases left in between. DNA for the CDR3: TGTGCCAGCAGCCGGGGGGGGGCGCGAAGTGAAAAACTGTTTTTT. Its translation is CASSRGGARSEKLFF.

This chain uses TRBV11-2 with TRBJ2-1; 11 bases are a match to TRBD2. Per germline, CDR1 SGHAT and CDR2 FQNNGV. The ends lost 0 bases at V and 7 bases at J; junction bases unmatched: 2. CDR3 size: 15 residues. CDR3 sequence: CASSLEGLAVNEQFF. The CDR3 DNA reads TGTGCCAGCAGCTTAGAGGGACTAGCGGTGAATGAGCAGTTCTTC.